These 31 T cell receptor beta chains originate from one sample sequenced in a study of shared clonotypes between healthy human individuals. Repertoires were generated with immunoSEQ multiplex PCR, while TCRdb's copy carries only in-frame clones and drops some. The table has fewer than 1.8 million clones, approximately 98.5% seen once; the top ten hold approximately 0.4%. The sequenced sample was naive CD4+ T cells sorted from blood. Subset in this sample: CD45RA+ positively selected. All receptors come from a man aged 30 to 45 in good health.

The chain recombines TRBV9 with TRBJ1-4, with D unclear. CDR1 is SGDLS and CDR2 is YYNGEE in the germline V gene. CDR3 length: 18 amino acids. The V end lost 0 bases, the J end lost 3 bases, and 18 bases lay between the germline ends. CDR3 DNA: TGTGCCAGCAGCGTAGGCCCCGCTAGGGAGGGCCCTAATGAAAAACTGTTTTTT. This sequence encodes CASSVGPAREGPNEKLFF.

The J gene is TRBJ2-3, the V gene TRBV11-2, with TRBD2 as a possible D gene (5 bases). In germline, CDR1 is SGHAT, CDR2 FQNNGV. CDR3 length: 17 amino acids. V was shortened by 1 base and J by 0 bases, with 14 bases between the two germline ends. The DNA for the CDR3 is TGTGCCAGCAGCTTAGGCCTCGGAGCGGATAGCACAGATACGCAGTATTTT. Its protein is CASSLGLGADSTDTQYF.

CDR3 in DNA: TGTGCCTGGAGTCCTACAGGGGGCTTTGGCTACACCTTC. This gives the protein CAWSPTGGFGYTF. This chain uses TRBV30 with TRBJ1-2; TRBD1 aligns across 9 bases. V was pared by 2 bases and J by 7 bases, with 5 bases of the junction left unmatched. Germline V gene lookup returns CDR1 GTSNPN and CDR2 SVGIG (reference sequence). The CDR3 loop spans 13 amino acids.

The chain combines TRBV5-5 with TRBJ2-7, with 7 bases aligning to TRBD1. Germline lookup yields CDR1 SGHKS and CDR2 YYEKEE (reference sequence). CDR3 length: 14 amino acids. Trimming at V came to 2 bases and at J to 4 bases, leaving 6 bases not matched to a gene. The CDR3 DNA reads TGTGCCAGCAGCTTTTTACAGGGGCTGTACGAGCAGTACTTC. Amino acids: CASSFLQGLYEQYF.

This chain joins TRBV5-1 and TRBJ2-3; 10 positions agree with TRBD2. After removal of 0 bases from V and 2 bases from J, the junction contained 3 bases not matched to a gene. CDR1 and CDR2 (germline): SGHRS, YFSETQ. This CDR3 comprises 16 residues. The DNA for the CDR3 is TGCGCCAGCAGCTTGGTCCTAGCGGGAGCCACAGATACGCAGTATTTT. Protein sequence: CASSLVLAGATDTQYF.

This chain links TRBV15 with TRBJ2-5; D is uncertain. The CDR3 consists of 12 residues. V lost 1 base, J lost 4 bases, and 4 bases lay in between. Looked up from germline, CDR1 is LNHNV and CDR2 is YYDKDF (reference sequence). CDR3 sequence (DNA): TGTGCCACCAGCAGAGCGCGAGAGACCCAGTACTTC. This gives the protein CATSRARETQYF.

The gene calls are TRBV7-8 and TRBJ1-5; 7 bases agree with TRBD1. J lost 6 bases, V lost 2 bases, and 10 bases had no gene match. CDR1 SGHVS and CDR2 FQNEAQ come from the germline V gene. There are 16 residues in the CDR3. The CDR3: CASSLYGGTATQPQHF. The CDR3 DNA is TGTGCCAGCAGCTTATACGGGGGGACAGCGACTCAGCCCCAGCATTTT.

A note on this clone: This sample also contains other DNA sequences that code for the same CDR3. The gene calls are TRBV6-1 and TRBJ1-1; the match to TRBD1 covers 7 bases. The CDR3 runs to 13 residues. Germline V CDR1 and CDR2: MNHNS, SASEGT. The V gene end was trimmed by 6 bases and the J gene end by 2 bases; junction bases not matched to a gene: 3. The CDR3 region is CASRGQPNTEAFF. The CDR3 coding sequence is TGTGCCAGCAGGGGACAGCCCAACACTGAAGCTTTCTTT.

This rearrangement joins TRBV6-6 to TRBJ2-5, with 9 bases fitting TRBD1. Germline V CDR1 and CDR2: MNHNY, SVGAGI (reference sequence). Trimming cost V 7 bases and J 5 bases; bases outside gene matches: 11. The CDR3 runs to 15 residues. CDR3 nucleotide sequence: TGTGCCAGCACCAGCTGGGGACAGGGAGATGAGACCCAGTACTTC. Encoded protein: CASTSWGQGDETQYF.

A word on this clone: The same CDR3 can be traced to other DNA sequences in this sample. V gene TRBV9 combines with J gene TRBJ2-7; D call uncertain. V lost 2 bases and J lost 3, with 12 bases in between. CDR3 size: 14 residues. The V gene's germline CDR1 is SGDLS and CDR2 YYNGEE. Written as DNA, the CDR3 is TGTGCCAGCAGCGTTGGCGGAACTCACTACGAGCAGTACTTC. Translating gives CASSVGGTHYEQYF.

In its sample, this clone was seen once. This chain joins TRBV10-3 and TRBJ2-7; 8 nucleotides agree with TRBD2. The V and J ends lost 6 bases and 4 bases, in that order; junction bases with no gene match: 5. Germline V gene sequence: CDR1 ENHRY, CDR2 SYGVKD. The length of the CDR3 is 13 residues. Here the CDR3 DNA reads TGTGCCATCAGACTAGCGGATACATACGAGCAGTACTTC. Translation: CAIRLADTYEQYF.

The chain is built from TRBV6-1 and TRBJ1-2, with D maybe TRBD1 (5 bases). Germline V gives CDR1 MNHNS, CDR2 SASEGT. The CDR3 contains 15 residues. With 8 bases removed from V and 0 bases from J, the gap between germline ends came to 16 bases. This CDR3 reads CASSSGVTANYGYTF. The CDR3 nucleotides are TGTGCCAGCTCCTCGGGGGTGACAGCTAACTATGGCTACACCTTC.

CDR3 in amino acids: CASGVANYNEQFF. The CDR3 region has the DNA TGTGCTAGTGGGGTTGCAAACTACAATGAGCAGTTCTTC. The chain employs TRBV12-5 and TRBJ2-1, with D unresolved. The CDR3 spans 13 residues. V was trimmed by 6 bases and J by 3 bases, leaving 9 bases between them. Germline CDR1 reads LGHNT; CDR2 reads FRNRAP.

About this clone: In the same sample, other DNA sequences code for this CDR3. The chain employs TRBV5-1 and TRBJ2-1; 8 nucleotides match TRBD2. Trimming took 4 bases from V and 3 from J; bases not matched to a gene: 6. CDR1 and CDR2 from the germline V gene are SGHRS and YFSETQ. This CDR3 has 15 amino acids. The CDR3 bases are TGCGCCAGCAGCCTACTAGCGGAAAACTACAATGAGCAGTTCTTC. It codes for CASSLLAENYNEQFF.

Concerning this clone itself: Different DNA sequences within this sample yield the same CDR3. This sequence joins TRBV5-1 and TRBJ2-7; D remains ambiguous. CDR1 is SGHRS and CDR2 is YFSETQ in the germline V gene. V was clipped by 0 bases and J by 2 bases, with 6 bases between them. The CDR3 spans 13 residues. CDR3 in DNA: TGCGCCAGCAGCTTGGGGGGTACCTACGAGCAGTACTTC. Encoded protein: CASSLGGTYEQYF.

Details on this clone: At the DNA level, this CDR3 is encoded by other sequences in the same sample as well. The rearrangement joins TRBV9 to TRBJ1-2; D is undetermined. Germline V CDR1 and CDR2: SGDLS, YYNGEE. V was trimmed by 4 bases and J by 3 bases, leaving 13 bases between them. This CDR3 is 14 amino acids long. The CDR3 here is CASSPRPGDYGYTF. CDR3 DNA sequence: TGTGCCAGCAGCCCCAGACCTGGGGACTATGGCTACACCTTC.

The chain recombines TRBV4-2 with TRBJ2-3; TRBD2 might be the D (7 bases). V lost 0 bases to trimming and J lost 2 bases, with 33 bases between them. Germline CDR1 and CDR2: LGHNA and YNFKEQ. The CDR3 is made up of 23 amino acids. The CDR3 DNA reads TGTGCCAGCAGCCAAGATCCCCTAATGGGGGGGCTAACCACTGGATACGCCACAGATACGCAGTATTTT. This sequence encodes CASSQDPLMGGLTTGYATDTQYF.

The chain has TRBV6-6 and TRBJ2-5; D gene uncertain. Trimming removed 0 bases from V and 2 bases from J, with 10 bases in between. CDR3 length equals 15 residues. Germline V gives CDR1 MNHNY, CDR2 SVGAGI (reference sequence). The CDR3 nucleotides are TGTGCCAGCAGTTACTCGATGAGGAATCAAGAGACCCAGTACTTC. Translation: CASSYSMRNQETQYF.

This chain joins TRBV6-1 and TRBJ2-2; no reliable D call. The CDR3 has 18 amino acids. In germline, CDR1 is MNHNS, CDR2 SASEGT. Trimming left V 2 bases short and J 1 base short, with 17 bases between. The CDR3 DNA follows: TGTGCCAGCAGTGAAATCGCGCGGCGTCACTTGAACACCGGGGAGCTGTTTTTT. It yields the protein CASSEIARRHLNTGELFF.

The V gene is TRBV27, the J gene TRBJ2-4; no clear D. The CDR3 length is 11 residues. Germline CDR1 MNHEY, CDR2 SMNVEV (reference sequence). V lost 7 bases to trimming and J lost 7 bases, with 8 bases between them. This CDR3 is CASISYNIQYF. The CDR3 region has the DNA TGTGCCAGCATTTCGTATAACATTCAGTACTTC.

The V and J genes are TRBV7-6 and TRBJ2-7, with 7 positions matching TRBD1. CDR1 SGHVS and CDR2 FNYEAQ come from the germline V gene. Trimming cost V 1 base and J 3 bases; bases outside gene matches: 6. This CDR3 is built from 15 residues. The CDR3 protein is CASSLDTGQSYEQYF. The CDR3 region has the DNA TGTGCCAGCAGCTTAGATACGGGACAGAGCTACGAGCAGTACTTC.

The rearrangement links TRBV9 to TRBJ2-2; D remains unclear. V was trimmed by 0 bases and J by 5 bases, leaving 5 bases between them. CDR3 length: 13 amino acids. Germline V gene sequence: CDR1 SGDLS, CDR2 YYNGEE. CDR3 bases: TGTGCCAGCAGCGTAGCCGTAACCGGGGAGCTGTTTTTT. This gives the protein CASSVAVTGELFF.

The chain uses TRBV10-1 and TRBJ2-3, with 10 bases matching TRBD1. J was trimmed by 1 base and V by 1 base; bases with no gene match: 5. The CDR3 runs to 17 residues. Germline assignment: CDR1 WNHNN and CDR2 SYGVQD (reference sequence). The CDR3 sequence is CASSELAGTGGTDTQYF. CDR3 in DNA: TGCGCCAGCAGTGAGTTGGCCGGGACAGGGGGCACAGATACGCAGTATTTT.

This chain connects TRBV5-1 to TRBJ2-1; TRBD2 agrees at 10 bases. The CDR3 is made up of 16 amino acids. V lost 2 bases, J lost 8 bases, and 10 bases stayed unmatched. Germline assignment: CDR1 SGHRS and CDR2 YFSETQ. The CDR3 DNA reads as TGCGCCAGCAGCTTTGGGCCACTAGCGGGAATAGATGAGCAGTTCTTC. Encoded protein: CASSFGPLAGIDEQFF.

As concerns this clone: Other DNA sequences in the same sample also yield this CDR3. The CDR3 region is CSVDIAYEQYF. DNA for the CDR3: TGCAGCGTTGATATAGCCTACGAGCAGTACTTC. This chain links TRBV29-1 with TRBJ2-7; D not resolved. Germline lookup yields CDR1 SQVTM and CDR2 ANQGSEA. The CDR3 sequence is 11 residues long. Trimming pared 3 bases from V and 2 bases from J, leaving 5 bases between.

Turning to this clone: In the same sample, other DNA sequences code for this CDR3. The chain uses TRBV18 and TRBJ2-2, with D hard to call. V was pared by 1 base and J by 4 bases, with 1 base between. The CDR3 covers 12 residues. Germline V gives CDR1 KGHSH, CDR2 LQKENI. The CDR3 spells CASSPLTGELFF. The CDR3 nucleotides are TGTGCCAGCTCACCACTCACCGGGGAGCTGTTTTTT.

The rearrangement joins TRBV18 to TRBJ2-6, with D maybe TRBD1 (6 bases). CDR1 is KGHSH and CDR2 is LQKENI in the germline V gene. The CDR3 spans 15 residues. With 1 base removed from V and 2 bases from J, the gap between germline ends came to 6 bases. The CDR3 sequence: CASSPQGAGANVLTF. CDR3 DNA sequence: TGTGCCAGCTCACCACAGGGGGCTGGGGCCAACGTCCTGACTTTC.

The chain combines TRBV5-5 with TRBJ2-7; 11 nucleotides agree with TRBD1. Trimming at V came to 3 bases and at J to 3 bases, leaving 8 bases not matched to a gene. Germline V gene lookup returns CDR1 SGHKS and CDR2 YYEKEE (reference sequence). The CDR3 contains 16 residues. The CDR3 nucleotides are TGTGCCAGCAGCTCCCTCAGGGACAGGGGGATCTACGAGCAGTACTTC. Amino acid sequence: CASSSLRDRGIYEQYF.

The rearrangement uses TRBV4-2 and TRBJ2-4; D gene uncertain. Germline V gives CDR1 LGHNA, CDR2 YNFKEQ. This CDR3 is 21 amino acids long. Trimming pared 1 base from V and 0 bases from J, leaving 25 bases between. CDR3 sequence (DNA): TGTGCCAGCAGCCAAGGATACAAGGGTCCCCGGCCCCAAATAGCCAAAAACATTCAGTACTTC. Translating gives CASSQGYKGPRPQIAKNIQYF.

This chain joins TRBV7-8 and TRBJ2-5; 14 nucleotides match TRBD2. Germline-derived CDR1 and CDR2 are SGHVS and FQNEAQ. V was clipped by 5 bases and J by 5 bases; unmatched bases: 10. The length of the CDR3 is 17 residues. In DNA, the CDR3 is TGTGCCAGCAGCCCAGGGACTAGCGGGAGTGGATGGGAGACCCAGTACTTC. Translating gives CASSPGTSGSGWETQYF.

A single count supports this clone. The chain has TRBV30 and TRBJ1-1; D remains unclear. CDR1 and CDR2 (germline): GTSNPN, SVGIG (reference sequence). The V end lost 0 bases, the J end lost 3 bases, and 11 bases lay between the germline ends. The CDR3 totals 14 residues. CDR3 DNA sequence: TGTGCCTGGAGTGTGTCATTCAAGGACACTGAAGCTTTCTTT. Translated, it gives CAWSVSFKDTEAFF.